This T cell receptor beta chain emerged from a study of CD8 T cells in ankylosing spondylitis. Overall study results and limits: It was reported that disease-linked clones were significantly enriched in matched ankylosing spondylitis synovial fluid. Among TCR beta sequences, a motif of fewer than 10 highly homologous variants appeared characteristic of ankylosing spondylitis blood.

Libraries for TCR beta were made by quantitative 5'-RACE with molecular barcodes. TCRdb used MiXCR to reprocess the 5' RACE reads, holding one entry per CDR3 protein. In the table there are approximately 140,000 distinct CDR3 sequences, roughly 44% of which are singletons. This CDR3 has 15 residues. V was pared by 2 bases and J by 7 bases, with 17 bases between. Germline V gene data show CDR1 as KGHSH and CDR2 as LQKENI. About this clonotype itself: Its antigen is unknown.

Sequencing was performed on synovial fluid, either unsorted or a sorted T cell fraction (not recorded which). The sequence derives from a male donor with ankylosing spondylitis. The chain recombines TRBV18 with TRBJ2-5, with a possible D match to TRBD1 (5 bases). CDR3 in DNA: TGTGCCAGCTCACCATTTACGGTACAGGATCCGACCCAGTACTTC. It yields the protein CASSPFTVQDPTQYF.